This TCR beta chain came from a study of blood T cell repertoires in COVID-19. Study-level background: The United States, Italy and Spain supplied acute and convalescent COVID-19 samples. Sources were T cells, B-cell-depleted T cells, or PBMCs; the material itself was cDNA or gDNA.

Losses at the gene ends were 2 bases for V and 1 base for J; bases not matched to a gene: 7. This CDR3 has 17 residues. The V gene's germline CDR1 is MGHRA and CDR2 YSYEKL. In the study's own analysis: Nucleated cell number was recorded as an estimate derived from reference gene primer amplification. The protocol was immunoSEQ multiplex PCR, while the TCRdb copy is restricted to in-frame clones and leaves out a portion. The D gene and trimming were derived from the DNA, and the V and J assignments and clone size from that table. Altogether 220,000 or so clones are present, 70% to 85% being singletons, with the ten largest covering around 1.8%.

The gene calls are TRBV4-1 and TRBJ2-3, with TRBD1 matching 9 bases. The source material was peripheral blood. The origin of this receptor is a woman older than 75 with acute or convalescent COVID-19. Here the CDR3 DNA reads TGCGCCAGCAGCCAAAGGGGACAGGGTGGGGGCACAGATACGCAGTATTTT. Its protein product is CASSQRGQGGGTDTQYF.